This record concerns one T cell receptor (beta chain) sequence. Original processing methods: Amplification of reference gene primers was used by the study to estimate nucleated cell counts. TCRdb's table, derived via immunoSEQ multiplex PCR, lists solely in-frame clones and lacks some. V, J and clone size are taken as reported in that table, and D and trimming were inferred from the DNA itself. The data hold tens of thousands of clones, with roughly 78% observed a single time. This sample stems from a study of blood T cell repertoires in COVID-19. Study background: COVID-19 samples, acute and convalescent, were from the United States, Italy and Spain. The cDNA or gDNA used as material had been derived from T cells, B-cell-depleted T cells, or PBMCs.

Sequences were obtained from peripheral blood. The sequence was collected from a woman in her 70s with acute or convalescent COVID-19.

The CDR3 nucleotides are TGTGCCAGCAGCTTAGGACTAGCGGGGAACACCGGGGAGCTGTTTTTT. It yields the protein CASSLGLAGNTGELFF. This chain connects TRBV7-2 to TRBJ2-2; TRBD2 agrees at 10 bases. CDR1 SGHTA and CDR2 FQGNSA come from the germline V gene. The CDR3 is 16 residues long. The ends lost 1 base at V and 1 base at J; junction bases unmatched: 0.